This section outlines one T cell receptor beta chain sequence together with its context. Its antigen is not identified. This entry comes from a study of T-cell memory formation after mild COVID-19. Study at large: Clusters of TCRs were largely donor specific.

Employing constant-segment primers, 5'RACE generated TCR alpha and TCR beta cDNA libraries bearing sample barcodes and UMIs. Each CDR3 protein is one row after TCRdb ran MiXCR on the 5' RACE reads. The top ten clones hold 21% of a sample with 250,000 to 350,000 distinct CDR3 sequences, roughly a fifth of them seen once. The V segment lost 3 bases and the J segment 2 bases; nucleotides outside the gene matches: 6. Germline-derived CDR1 and CDR2 are MGHRA and YSYEKL. This CDR3 is 15 amino acids long. Study conclusions and caveats: CD8+ contracting clones occupied EMRA, while CD4+ ones occupied mainly CM and EM. Memory from before infection featured some responding clones, which suggests cross-reactive memory joined.

This chain links TRBV4-1 with TRBJ1-2; 7 positions agree with TRBD1. Input material: PBMCs or a T cell subset sorted from them (not recorded which). The sequence came from a man younger than 30 who had mild COVID-19 (a few samples of this study predate the infection). Cell type and time point are not known. CDR3 DNA sequence: TGCGCCAGCAGCCATATAATGACAGGGAACTATGGCTACACCTTC. It translates to CASSHIMTGNYGYTF.